This T cell receptor (beta chain) was documented in a study of shared clonotypes between healthy human individuals. Turning to the study itself: A donor's plate count was three for CD4 naive and three for CD4 memory; CD8 naive had two and CD8 memory one.

The study drew its donors from healthy HIV-negative adults without recent acute infections or vaccinations. V dropped 2 bases and J dropped 4 bases, with 8 bases sitting between them. The CDR3 length is 14 residues. Germline V gene sequence: CDR1 MNHEY, CDR2 SVGAGI. Execution of the assay was at deep level. Libraries were prepared by immunoSEQ multiplex PCR; TCRdb keeps only in-frame clonotypes and omits some of them. The top ten clones hold about 0.068% of a sample with about 520,000 clones, around 96% of them seen once. The rearrangement joins TRBV6-5 to TRBJ2-2; D is ambiguous. This sequence originates from a woman aged 25-40 years in good health. Input material: naive CD4+ T cells sorted from blood. Noted subset: CD45RA+ positively selected. CDR3 in DNA: TGTGCCAGCAGTTACGTCCGGACCACCGGGGAGCTGTTTTTT. Translating it yields CASSYVRTTGELFF.